These T cell receptor beta chains were read from a single sample in a study of CD8 T cells in ankylosing spondylitis. TCRdb reprocessed the 5' RACE reads with MiXCR, giving one entry per CDR3 protein. The sample includes under 300,000 distinct CDR3 sequences, roughly 10% seen only once; the top ten take around 7%. Specimen: blood, either unsorted or a sorted T cell fraction (not recorded which). These receptors originate from a male donor with ankylosing spondylitis or in good health (not recorded which). Each CDR3 is given with its conserved first and last residue. Each record gives: V gene, D gene, clone size, J gene, CDR3 protein, CDR3 DNA. The D gene is left open where the match is weak. Some rows mark clone size as missing; the rest say once, few, many or name a class of expanded clone.

TRBV20-1	TRBD2	many	TRBJ2-1	CSARKPGGSSYNEQFF	TGCAGTGCTAGGAAGCCCGGGGGGAGCTCCTACAATGAGCAGTTCTTC
TRBV28	TRBD1	many	TRBJ1-1	CASRYRDRPNTEAFF	TGTGCCAGCAGATACCGGGACAGACCGAACACTGAAGCTTTCTTT
TRBV7-7	-	few	TRBJ2-7	CASSLGARSYEQYF	TGTGCCAGCAGCCTCGGGGCGCGCTCCTACGAGCAGTACTTC
TRBV10-3	TRBD1	many	TRBJ1-5	CAISEATGTGKQPQHF	TGTGCCATCAGTGAGGCGACCGGGACAGGGAAACAGCCCCAGCATTTT
TRBV5-1	TRBD2	-	TRBJ2-3	CASSGGLAGVSTDTQYF	TGCGCCAGCAGCGGGGGACTAGCGGGAGTTAGCACAGATACGCAGTATTTT
TRBV20-1	-	many	TRBJ2-7	CSAHLGGSSSYEQYF	TGCAGTGCTCATTTGGGGGGTTCCTCCTCCTACGAGCAGTACTTC
TRBV5-6	-	many	TRBJ1-1	CASGKTGWNTEAFF	TGTGCCAGCGGAAAGACAGGCTGGAACACTGAAGCTTTCTTT
TRBV5-1	-	few	TRBJ2-1	CASSSWTLCGYNEQFF	TGCGCCAGCAGCTCCTGGACGCTTTGTGGCTACAATGAGCAGTTCTTC
TRBV5-1	TRBD1	many	TRBJ1-2	CASSSTGIYGYTF	TGCGCCAGCAGCTCGACAGGGATCTATGGCTACACCTTC
TRBV7-9	-	many	TRBJ1-6	CASSSLQDSPLHF	TGTGCCAGCAGCTCCCTACAGGATTCACCCCTCCACTTT
TRBV5-1	-	many	TRBJ1-1	CASSPLNGEAFF	TGCGCCAGCAGCCCCCTCAACGGTGAAGCTTTCTTT
TRBV3-1	TRBD1	-	TRBJ1-1	CASRQGTWGNTEAFF	TGTGCCAGCAGACAGGGGACCTGGGGGAACACTGAAGCTTTCTTT
TRBV5-1	TRBD1	many	TRBJ2-1	CASSLGDSLSNEQFF	TGCGCCAGCAGCTTAGGGGACAGCCTATCCAATGAGCAGTTCTTC
TRBV7-9	-	-	TRBJ1-1	CASSLHTFEAFF	TGTGCCAGCAGCTTACACACCTTTGAAGCTTTCTTT
TRBV7-3	-	many	TRBJ2-6	CASSSRPGAGANVLTF	TGTGCCAGCAGCTCAAGGCCGGGGGCGGGGGCCAACGTCCTGACTTTC
TRBV7-2	-	-	TRBJ2-1	CASSFSETNEQFF	TGTGCCAGCAGCTTTTCGGAGACCAATGAGCAGTTCTTC
TRBV29-1	TRBD2	many	TRBJ2-2	CSVVRLAGTGELFF	TGCAGCGTTGTTAGACTAGCGGGAACCGGGGAGCTGTTTTTT
TRBV20-1	TRBD2	many	TRBJ2-3	CSARRLAGEADTQYF	TGCAGTGCTAGAAGACTAGCGGGAGAGGCAGATACGCAGTATTTT
TRBV27	-	-	TRBJ2-1	CASSGQALRNEQFF	TGTGCCAGCAGTGGGCAGGCCTTACGAAATGAGCAGTTCTTC
TRBV4-1	TRBD2	many	TRBJ2-5	CASSQDSGGQETQYF	TGCGCCAGCAGCCAAGATTCGGGGGGACAAGAGACCCAGTACTTC
TRBV5-5	-	many	TRBJ2-1	CASSMGNEQFF	TGTGCCAGCAGTATGGGGAATGAGCAGTTCTTC
TRBV20-1	-	few	TRBJ2-3	CSAGANSGDTQYF	TGCAGTGCTGGAGCAAACTCGGGAGATACGCAGTATTTT
TRBV6-2/TRBV6-3	TRBD2	few	TRBJ2-2	CASSFETSGGAAGELFF	TGTGCCAGCAGCTTCGAGACTAGCGGGGGGGCCGCAGGGGAGCTGTTTTTT
TRBV11-2	-	many	TRBJ2-3	CASSPRGGGTSTDTQYF	TGTGCCAGCAGCCCACGAGGTGGGGGGACTAGCACAGATACGCAGTATTTT
TRBV27	-	many	TRBJ1-5	CASSHHSNQPQHF	TGTGCCAGCAGTCACCATAGCAATCAGCCCCAGCATTTT
TRBV5-1	-	many	TRBJ2-3	CASSLAVTDTQYF	TGCGCCAGCAGCTTGGCTGTCACAGATACGCAGTATTTT
TRBV21-1	-	-	TRBJ2-1	CASSKGPRLTGRGPQFF	TGTGCCAGCAGCAAAGGGCCGAGGCTTACCGGGAGAGGCCCGCAGTTCTTC
TRBV3-1	-	-	TRBJ2-2	CASSQDGGGGELFF	TGTGCCAGCAGCCAAGATGGGGGAGGCGGGGAGCTGTTTTTT
TRBV28	-	many	TRBJ1-5	CATLREGNANQPQHF	TGTGCCACCCTAAGGGAGGGGAACGCGAATCAGCCCCAGCATTTT
TRBV5-1	-	many	TRBJ1-1	CASSFRTPNTEAFF	TGCGCCAGCAGCTTTAGGACACCTAACACTGAAGCTTTCTTT
TRBV7-9	-	-	TRBJ2-1	CASSRRVNEQFF	TGTGCCAGCAGCCGCAGGGTAAATGAGCAGTTCTTC
TRBV5-1	-	many	TRBJ2-2	CASSLGNNGNTGELFF	TGCGCCAGCAGCTTGGGGAACAACGGGAACACCGGGGAGCTGTTTTTT
TRBV5-1	-	-	TRBJ1-4	CASRKKGELCEKLFF	TGCGCCAGCAGGAAAAAGGGGGAGTTGTGTGAAAAACTGTTTTTT
TRBV5-1	-	many	TRBJ2-2	CASSLDPGINTGELFF	TGCGCCAGCAGCTTGGATCCAGGGATAAACACCGGGGAGCTGTTTTTT
TRBV28	TRBD1	-	TRBJ2-7	CASSDLTGTYEQYF	TGTGCCAGCAGTGACCTGACAGGGACCTACGAGCAGTACTTC
TRBV7-8	TRBD2	few	TRBJ2-1	CASSLVVSGGPNEQFF	TGTGCCAGCAGCTTAGTAGTTAGCGGGGGACCCAATGAGCAGTTCTTC
TRBV24-1	-	many	TRBJ2-1	CATRAESYNEQFF	TGTGCCACCAGGGCAGAGTCCTACAATGAGCAGTTCTTC
TRBV5-1	TRBD1	many	TRBJ1-2	CASSPGRQGADYGYTF	TGCGCCAGCAGCCCAGGGCGACAGGGAGCAGACTATGGCTACACCTTC
TRBV12-3/TRBV12-4	-	few	TRBJ2-7	CASSPGTGEQYF	TGTGCCAGCAGTCCTGGGACCGGCGAGCAGTACTTC
TRBV20-1	TRBD1	many	TRBJ2-7	CSASGTVPYEQYF	TGCAGTGCATCAGGGACAGTTCCCTACGAGCAGTACTTC
TRBV20-1	TRBD1	many	TRBJ2-2	CSAKNNRGNTGELFF	TGCAGTGCTAAAAATAACAGGGGGAACACCGGGGAGCTGTTTTTT
TRBV25-1	-	-	TRBJ2-2	CASSPGYGGELFF	TGTGCCAGCAGCCCCGGGTACGGCGGGGAGCTGTTTTTT
TRBV5-1	-	few	TRBJ1-2	CASSPDSPSWGGYTF	TGCGCCAGCAGCCCGGACAGCCCTAGCTGGGGAGGCTACACCTTC
TRBV5-4	TRBD1	-	TRBJ2-1	CASSLGTDNEQFF	TGTGCCAGCAGCCTTGGGACAGACAATGAGCAGTTCTTC
TRBV6-2/TRBV6-3	-	few	TRBJ2-1	CASSSSWTDNEQFF	TGTGCCAGCAGTTCATCTTGGACTGACAATGAGCAGTTCTTC
TRBV18	-	-	TRBJ2-1	CASSPEHFGVGNEQFF	TGTGCCAGCTCACCAGAACATTTTGGGGTTGGCAATGAGCAGTTCTTC
TRBV24-1	TRBD1	many	TRBJ2-1	CATSDGTGYNEQFF	TGTGCCACCAGTGACGGGACAGGGTACAATGAGCAGTTCTTC
TRBV7-9	-	-	TRBJ1-2	CASSGTGSEYTF	TGTGCCAGCAGCGGAACAGGTAGTGAATACACCTTC
TRBV6-1	-	many	TRBJ1-4	CASSERGNEKLFF	TGTGCCAGCAGTGAAAGGGGAAATGAAAAACTGTTTTTT
TRBV27	TRBD2	many	TRBJ2-3	CASRDWRGIGADTQYF	TGTGCCAGCAGGGATTGGCGGGGGATTGGGGCGGATACGCAGTATTTT
TRBV9	-	-	TRBJ1-2	CANSAVRFGSRRYTF	TGTGCCAACAGCGCCGTTAGGTTCGGCTCGCGCCGATACACCTTC
TRBV5-1	-	few	TRBJ2-5	CASSLYSQETQYF	TGCGCCAGCAGCCTATACTCCCAAGAGACCCAGTACTTC
TRBV5-1	-	-	TRBJ2-7	CASSLGLGNSYEQYF	TGCGCCAGCAGCTTGGGGCTTGGAAACTCCTACGAGCAGTACTTC
TRBV20-1	-	-	TRBJ2-1	CSAPQVQVVDNEQFF	TGCAGTGCGCCCCAGGTACAAGTGGTCGACAATGAGCAGTTCTTC
TRBV3-1	-	few	TRBJ1-6	CASSQDRGVGNSPLHF	TGTGCCAGCAGCCAAGATCGGGGGGTTGGGAATTCACCCCTCCACTTT
TRBV6-5	-	many	TRBJ1-1	CASMGRNTEAFF	TGTGCCAGCATGGGACGGAACACTGAAGCTTTCTTT
TRBV27	-	many	TRBJ1-1	CASIGSGRTEAFF	TGTGCCAGCATAGGGTCGGGAAGGACTGAAGCTTTCTTT
TRBV20-1	TRBD2	many	TRBJ2-1	CSARHLAGSYNEQFF	TGCAGTGCTAGACATCTAGCGGGCTCCTACAATGAGCAGTTCTTC
TRBV7-2	TRBD2	few	TRBJ2-1	CASSSPRTSGTYNEQFF	TGTGCCAGCAGCTCCCCGCGGACTAGCGGTACCTACAATGAGCAGTTCTTC